This T cell receptor beta chain was recorded in a study of blood T cell repertoires in COVID-19. Study as a whole: Sites in the United States, Italy and Spain provided acute and convalescent COVID-19 samples.

Sequencing was performed with immunoSEQ multiplex PCR; in TCRdb, only in-frame clones are kept and a portion is missing. The sample includes approximately 44,000 clones, around nine tenths of them seen just once. This clone was recorded only once. The CDR3 sequence is 14 residues long. Germline values: CDR1 SGHTA, CDR2 FQGNSA. Trimming shortened V by 5 bases and J by 3 bases, and 13 bases separated the two germline ends. The sample consisted of peripheral blood. The clonotype was recovered from a man between 60 and 70 years old with acute or convalescent COVID-19. The chain recombines TRBV7-2 with TRBJ1-2, with D tentatively TRBD1 (5 bases). The CDR3 sequence: CASSLSTVYYGYTF. The DNA of the CDR3 is TGTGCCAGCAGCCTCTCGACAGTTTACTATGGCTACACCTTC.